One sample yielded the 17 T cell receptor beta chains listed below, sequenced in a study of CD8 T cells in Susac syndrome. RNA amounts of about 0.5 to 1 ug underwent reverse transcription with random hexamers. TCRdb re-derived calls from the immunoSEQ multiplex PCR reads in MiXCR, one entry per CDR3 protein. The sample has some 170,000 distinct CDR3 sequences; about 95% are singletons. Sequenced: CD4+ T cells from PBMCs. All receptors derive from a human donor in good health.

This chain connects TRBV20-1 to TRBJ1-2; D is undetermined. The germline V and J ends were trimmed by 1 base and 4 bases, with 7 bases remaining between them. The CDR3 contains 12 residues. Germline V gene data show CDR1 as DFQATT and CDR2 as SNEGSKA (reference sequence). CDR3: CSARVAAYGYTF. The CDR3 DNA follows: TGCAGTGCTAGAGTGGCTGCCTATGGCTACACCTTC.

The genes are TRBV7-2 and TRBJ1-5; D is uncertain. The CDR3 has 14 amino acids. CDR1 is SGHTA, CDR2 FQGNSA, per germline. V was shortened by 3 bases and J by 3 bases, with 9 bases between the two germline ends. This chain's CDR3 is CASSFTVPNQPQHF. The DNA for the CDR3 is TGTGCCAGCAGCTTCACAGTACCCAATCAGCCCCAGCATTTT.

The J gene is TRBJ2-6, the V gene TRBV3-1, with 7 positions matching TRBD1. V trimming: 0 bases; J trimming: 2 bases; junction bases outside the gene matches: 7. The CDR3 contains 18 residues. Germline lookup yields CDR1 LGHDT and CDR2 YNNKEL (reference sequence). The DNA for the CDR3 is TGTGCCAGCAGCCAAGACTATAACAGGGGTCCTGGGGCCAACGTCCTGACTTTC. It is translated as CASSQDYNRGPGANVLTF.

The chain links TRBV7-3 to TRBJ1-1; D not certain. The CDR3 spans 13 residues. CDR1 is SGHTA, CDR2 FQGTGA, per germline. Trimming pared 3 bases from V and 1 base from J, leaving 6 bases between. CDR3 DNA sequence: TGTGCCAGCAGCTTGGGATCGAACACTGAAGCTTTCTTT. Translation: CASSLGSNTEAFF.

The chain links TRBV3-1 to TRBJ1-2, with no clear D. CDR1 LGHDT and CDR2 YNNKEL come from the germline V gene (reference sequence). The CDR3 runs to 14 residues. V was pared by 0 bases and J by 8 bases, with 13 bases between. CDR3 in amino acids: CASSQDNGQRGYTF. The CDR3 bases are TGTGCCAGCAGCCAAGATAACGGCCAGCGGGGCTACACCTTC. The variable domain in full, completed from reference TRBV3-1 and TRBJ1-2, reads DTAVSQTPKYLVTQMGNDKSIKCEQNLGHDTMYWYKQDSKKFLKIMFSYNNKELIINETVPNRFSPKSPDKAHLNLHINSLELGDSAVYFCASSQDNGQRGYTFGSGTRLTVV.

The count of this clonotype is one. The chain couples TRBV4-2 to TRBJ2-6, with 7 bases fitting TRBD2. The CDR3 covers 13 residues. The V gene end was trimmed by 11 bases and the J gene end by 2 bases; junction bases not matched to a gene: 3. CDR1 LGHNA and CDR2 YNFKEQ come from the germline V gene. The CDR3 nucleotides are TGTGCCGGAGGGAGGGCTGGGGCCAACGTCCTGACTTTC. Translating it yields CAGGRAGANVLTF.

This rearrangement joins TRBV2 to TRBJ1-2, with D unresolved. The V end was cut by 5 bases, the J end by 4 bases, with 11 bases between. Germline values: CDR1 SNHLY, CDR2 FYNNEI. The CDR3 length is 13 residues. Here the CDR3 reads CASSRTVGYGYTF. The CDR3 coding sequence is TGTGCCAGCAGTCGGACCGTGGGCTATGGCTACACCTTC.

This clonotype is a singleton in its sample. CDR3: CASSLTGGRDSGANVLTF. As DNA, the CDR3 is TGTGCCAGCAGCTTAACGGGGGGCCGCGACTCTGGGGCCAACGTCCTGACTTTC. The J gene is TRBJ2-6, the V gene TRBV7-3; the D call may be TRBD1 or TRBD2 (6 bases each). Germline V lookup: CDR1 SGHTA, CDR2 FQGTGA. Trimming pared 0 bases from V and 0 bases from J, leaving 12 bases between. This CDR3 has 18 residues.

The chain combines TRBV30 with TRBJ1-5, with 8 nucleotides matching TRBD1. J was trimmed by 4 bases and V by 3 bases; bases with no gene match: 5. Germline values: CDR1 GTSNPN, CDR2 SVGIG (reference sequence). The CDR3 consists of 14 residues. The CDR3 DNA reads TGTGCCTGGAGCCGGACAGGGCTTAATCAGCCCCAGCATTTT. Protein: CAWSRTGLNQPQHF.

This clonotype has a single count. CDR3 sequence reads: CSARDLQGQVGYEQYF. Here the CDR3 DNA reads TGCAGTGCTAGAGATCTTCAGGGACAGGTGGGCTACGAGCAGTACTTC. The chain carries TRBV20-1 and TRBJ2-7, with 8 bases lining up with TRBD1. This CDR3 is 16 amino acids long. From germline, CDR1 is DFQATT and CDR2 SNEGSKA (reference sequence). Trimming removed 0 bases from V and 3 bases from J; junction bases left unmatched: 10.

This chain uses TRBV4-2 with TRBJ2-1; 7 nucleotides match TRBD1. The V and J ends lost 1 base and 7 bases, in that order; junction bases with no gene match: 10. CDR3 length equals 16 residues. Germline lookup yields CDR1 LGHNA and CDR2 YNFKEQ. CDR3 nucleotides: TGTGCCAGCAGCCAAGGTCCTGGCGAGGGGGCAAATGAGCAGTTCTTC. As protein: CASSQGPGEGANEQFF.

The V gene is TRBV3-1, the J gene TRBJ1-5; D remains ambiguous. Per the germline V gene, CDR1 is LGHDT and CDR2 is YNNKEL (reference sequence). Trimming cost V 0 bases and J 1 base, with 7 bases left between them. This CDR3 has 15 amino acids. In DNA form, the CDR3 reads TGTGCCAGCAGCCAAGAGGCGGGAAGCAATCAGCCCCAGCATTTT. Translating it yields CASSQEAGSNQPQHF.

This chain connects TRBV20-1 to TRBJ1-1; no definite D call. The CDR3 is made up of 14 amino acids. Germline CDR1 reads DFQATT; CDR2 reads SNEGSKA (reference sequence). Between the trimmed V and J ends, which lost 0 bases and 1 base, there was a span of 9 bases. CDR3 nucleotides: TGCAGTGCTAGAGATAGAAGGACGAACACTGAAGCTTTCTTT. This codes for CSARDRRTNTEAFF.

V and J are TRBV7-8 and TRBJ2-7; 11 bases are a match to TRBD1. This CDR3 region has 16 residues. Looked up from germline, CDR1 is SGHVS and CDR2 is FQNEAQ. Trimming removed 5 bases from V and 1 base from J; junction bases left unmatched: 7. CDR3 DNA: TGTGCCAGCAGCCCAGGGGGGACAGGGGGTTCCTACGAGCAGTACTTC. Protein sequence: CASSPGGTGGSYEQYF.

V usage is TRBV20-1 and J usage is TRBJ2-5, with unresolved D. CDR1 and CDR2 from the germline V gene are DFQATT and SNEGSKA (reference sequence). V lost 1 base and J 1 base, leaving 4 bases between the germline ends. This CDR3 has 12 residues. In nucleotides, the CDR3 is TGCAGTGCTAGAGGCTTCCAAGAGACCCAGTACTTC. Translating it yields CSARGFQETQYF.

The chain couples TRBV6-2 or TRBV6-3 to TRBJ2-1, with TRBD2 identical over 15 bases. V dropped 6 bases and J dropped 8; count of bases not matched to a gene: 14. The germline V gene has CDR1 MNHEY and CDR2 SVGEGT. The CDR3 consists of 18 residues. This chain's CDR3 is CASSDIIKGLAGGDEQFF. CDR3 nucleotides: TGTGCCAGCAGCGACATCATTAAGGGACTAGCGGGAGGTGATGAGCAGTTCTTC.

This chain joins TRBV20-1 and TRBJ2-7; 10 bases map to TRBD2. Germline lookup yields CDR1 DFQATT and CDR2 SNEGSKA (reference sequence). This CDR3 contains 12 residues. CDR3 DNA: TGCAGCACAAGCGGGAGGGCCTACGAGCAGTACTTC. It translates to CSTSGRAYEQYF.